The subject of this entry is one T cell receptor beta chain. The antigen is not known. A much larger clone is a single base away; this may be a read error. Co-extracting RNA and DNA was done with about 20-34 mg of unsorted bulk tissue as input. No patient had received treatment, and all had chronic HBV infection. This CDR3 region has 15 residues. CDR1 is MNHEY and CDR2 is SVGAGI in the germline V gene. The record originates from a study of tumor-infiltrating lymphocytes in primary liver carcinoma. Study as a whole: The patient population consisted of men and women between 30 and 69 years of age.

Study results and caveats: Tumor specimens were characterized by a significantly higher top-250-clone fraction than blood (p = 0.039).

TCR beta cDNA was made from 400 to 500 ng total RNA with a constant-region primer. Three nested multiplex PCR rounds of slightly modified ARM-PCR generated TCR beta libraries. The first two PCR rounds, nine to ten cycles each, used TRBV1-TRBV30 forward primers and a C-beta reverse primer. TCRdb called the multiplex PCR reads again in MiXCR, with one record for every CDR3 protein. The data contain 85,000 to 100,000 distinct CDR3 sequences, about 70% of them seen just once; the ten biggest clones take up roughly 30%. The clonotype comes from a man aged 40-55 years with primary liver carcinoma and hepatitis B virus infection. The rearrangement uses TRBV6-5 and TRBJ2-5, with 8 bases matching TRBD1. The material sequenced was tumor-adjacent normal liver tissue. The CDR3 coding sequence is TGTGCCGGCAGTGATCCAGGGGGCGGGGTGGAGACCCAGTACTTC. Protein: CAGSDPGGGVETQYF.